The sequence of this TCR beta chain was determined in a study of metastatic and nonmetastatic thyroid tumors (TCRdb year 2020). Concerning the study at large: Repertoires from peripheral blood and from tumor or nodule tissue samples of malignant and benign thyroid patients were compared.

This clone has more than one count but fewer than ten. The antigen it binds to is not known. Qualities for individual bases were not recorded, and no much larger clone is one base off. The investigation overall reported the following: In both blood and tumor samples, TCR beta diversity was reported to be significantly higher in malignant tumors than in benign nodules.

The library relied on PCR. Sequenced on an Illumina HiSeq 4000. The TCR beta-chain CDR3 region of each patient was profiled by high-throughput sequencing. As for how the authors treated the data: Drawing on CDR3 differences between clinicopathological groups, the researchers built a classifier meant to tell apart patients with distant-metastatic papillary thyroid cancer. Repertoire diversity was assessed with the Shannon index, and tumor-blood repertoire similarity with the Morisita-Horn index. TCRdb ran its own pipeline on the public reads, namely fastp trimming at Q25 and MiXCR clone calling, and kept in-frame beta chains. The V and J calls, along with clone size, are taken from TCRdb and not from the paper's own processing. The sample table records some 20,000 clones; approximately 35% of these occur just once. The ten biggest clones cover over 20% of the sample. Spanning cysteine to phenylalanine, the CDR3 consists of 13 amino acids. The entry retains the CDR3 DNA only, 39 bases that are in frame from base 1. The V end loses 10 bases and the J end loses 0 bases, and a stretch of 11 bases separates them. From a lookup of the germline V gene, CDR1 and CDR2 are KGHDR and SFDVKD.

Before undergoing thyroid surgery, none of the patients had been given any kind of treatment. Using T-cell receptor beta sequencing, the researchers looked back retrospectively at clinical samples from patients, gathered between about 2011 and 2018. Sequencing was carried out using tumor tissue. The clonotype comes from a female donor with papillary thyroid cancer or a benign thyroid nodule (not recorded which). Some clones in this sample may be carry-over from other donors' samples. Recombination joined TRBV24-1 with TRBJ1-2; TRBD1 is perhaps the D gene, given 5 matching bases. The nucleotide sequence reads TGTGCCACTTCCGACAGAGCTAACTATGGCTACACCTTC. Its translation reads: CATSDRANYGYTF.